This T cell receptor (beta chain) was retrieved from a study of blood T cells in healthy people across ages. For the second PCR, which ran for roughly 6 to 11 cycles, a sample-barcoded 5' primer and a J-beta primer mix were used. TCRdb ran MiXCR on the 5' RACE reads and lists one entry per CDR3 protein. The table includes over 500,000 distinct CDR3 sequences, more than 45% detected once. The V gene lost 4 bases and the J gene lost 3 bases, with 9 bases spanning the gap. CDR1 and CDR2 (germline): KGHDR, SFDVKD. The CDR3 length is 13 residues. The sequenced sample consisted of blood. The chain has TRBV24-1 and TRBJ2-7, with a possible D match to TRBD2 (6 bases). The source of this sequence is a woman of 80 years or more in good health. In DNA form, the CDR3 reads TGTGCCACCAGTGAGGGGGGTGGCTACGAGCAGTACTTC. It yields the protein CATSEGGGYEQYF.